The clone carrying this T cell receptor (beta chain) was detected a few times. The antigen is unknown. The timepoints at which blood was sampled were baseline, cycle 4 day 1, and cycle 7 day 1. Assay: immunoSEQ multiplex PCR; the TCRdb copy retains only in-frame clones and omits some. This table has approximately 50,000 clones, 70% to 90% appearing once. The sample is drawn from a study of OX40 agonist ivuxolimab in advanced cancers. V was shortened by 3 bases and J by 3 bases, with 9 bases between the two germline ends. CDR3 length equals 13 residues. The germline gives CDR1 MDHEN, CDR2 SYDVKM. Study observations and caveats: The study found that CD8+ T cells averaged more expanded clones than CD4+.

Material: CD4+ or CD8+ T cells sorted from blood, obtained in a trial of the OX40 agonist ivuxolimab. The chain combines TRBV28 with TRBJ2-7, with a possible D match to TRBD2 (6 bases). The sequence came from an adult with an advanced solid tumor such as melanoma, head and neck, liver or kidney cancer. The CDR3 loop is CASSLAGRYEQYF. In DNA, the CDR3 is TGTGCCAGCAGTTTGGCGGGGCGCTACGAGCAGTACTTC. The entire variable domain, with the rest obtained from reference TRBV28 and TRBJ2-7, is as follows: DVKVTQSSRYLVKRTGEKVFLECVQDMDHENMFWYRQDPGLGLRLIYFSYDVKMKEKGDIPEGYSVSREKKERFSLILESASTNQTSMYLCASSLAGRYEQYFGPGTRLTVT.